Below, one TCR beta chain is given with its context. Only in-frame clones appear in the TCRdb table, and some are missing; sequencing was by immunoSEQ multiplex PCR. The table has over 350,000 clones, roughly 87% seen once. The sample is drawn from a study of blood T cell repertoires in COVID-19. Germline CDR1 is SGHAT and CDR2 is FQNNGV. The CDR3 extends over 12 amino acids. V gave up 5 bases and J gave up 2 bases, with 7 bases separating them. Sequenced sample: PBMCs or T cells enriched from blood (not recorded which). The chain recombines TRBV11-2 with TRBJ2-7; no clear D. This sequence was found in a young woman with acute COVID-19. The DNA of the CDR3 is TGTGCCAGCAGCCTAACTGCCTACGAGCAGTACTTC. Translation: CASSLTAYEQYF.